This T cell receptor (beta chain) emerged from a study of Ad26.COV2.S vaccination and SARS-CoV-2 variants. Treatment meaning: 15 to 20 received Ad26.COV2.S at low or high dose, single or two shots; roughly five received placebo; per-sample allocation not given. At day 63 after the first vaccine or placebo injection, samples were drawn. Germline values: CDR1 SQVTM, CDR2 ANQGSEA. This CDR3 is built from 12 residues. V dropped 7 bases and J dropped 2; count of bases not matched to a gene: 2. The table came from immunoSEQ multiplex PCR; TCRdb's copy has only in-frame clones and leaves some out. The sample includes fewer than 400,000 clones, roughly 84% of them seen just once.

The chain is built from TRBV29-1 and TRBJ2-7; 10 nucleotides line up with TRBD1. The sequence derives from a person between 18 and 65 years old who received the Ad26.COV2.S COVID-19 vaccine or a placebo. The sample consisted of peripheral blood, taken in a trial of Ad26.COV2.S vaccine versus placebo. CDR3 sequence (DNA): TGCAGCGGGGGACAGGGGACCTACGAGCAGTACTTC. It codes for CSGGQGTYEQYF.